Below, 14 T cell receptor beta chains from the same sample are listed, as sequenced in a study of blood T cell repertoires in COVID-19. Profiled with immunoSEQ multiplex PCR; TCRdb holds only in-frame clones, not every one. Of about 120,000 clones listed, about nine tenths are singletons. Material: peripheral blood. Receptors were obtained from a woman aged 65 to 85 with acute or convalescent COVID-19.

This chain connects TRBV3-1 (or the pseudogene TRBV3-2) to TRBJ2-3, with 7 bases fitting TRBD2. V was clipped by 6 bases and J by 3 bases; unmatched bases: 6. The germline V gene encodes CDR1 LGHDT and CDR2 YNNKEL (reference sequence). This CDR3 has 14 residues. The DNA for the CDR3 is TGTGCCAGCAGGCCCAGCGGGATAACAGATACGCAGTATTTT. Its protein is CASRPSGITDTQYF.

This clone occurred once. The genes are TRBV19 and TRBJ2-3, with a tentative D call TRBD1 (5 bases). With 4 bases removed from V and 2 bases from J, the gap between germline ends came to 13 bases. The CDR3 extends over 15 amino acids. Germline-derived CDR1 and CDR2 are LNHDA and SQIVND (reference sequence). This chain's CDR3 is CASSKGEQSTDTQYF. Written as DNA, the CDR3 is TGTGCCAGTAGTAAAGGGGAACAATCCACAGATACGCAGTATTTT.

V and J are TRBV30 and TRBJ1-3, with D unresolved. Looked up from germline, CDR1 is GTSNPN and CDR2 is SVGIG (reference sequence). Trimming pared 1 base from V and 8 bases from J, leaving 12 bases between. This CDR3 has 13 amino acids. CDR3 nucleotides: TGTGCCTGGAGTGCTAGGCGTCGAGACACCATATATTTT. This sequence encodes CAWSARRRDTIYF.

This chain links TRBV6-4 with TRBJ2-1, with a tentative D call TRBD2 (6 bases). V lost 5 bases and J 5 bases, leaving 13 bases between the germline ends. The V gene's germline CDR1 is MRHNA and CDR2 SNTAGT. CDR3 length: 14 amino acids. The chain's CDR3 is CASSSSPGDNEQFF. CDR3 in DNA: TGTGCCAGCAGTTCCTCTCCGGGGGACAATGAGCAGTTCTTC.

The chain has TRBV5-1 and TRBJ2-5; D call uncertain. Germline CDR1 reads SGHRS; CDR2 reads YFSETQ. Trimming took 4 bases from V and 2 from J, leaving 9 bases between them. The CDR3 has 13 residues. The CDR3 bases are TGCGCCAGCAGCCCTACCTTGCAAGAGACCCAGTACTTC. It translates to CASSPTLQETQYF.

The chain joins TRBV18 to TRBJ1-4; D is perhaps TRBD1 (5 bases). The germline gives CDR1 KGHSH, CDR2 LQKENI. CDR3 length: 13 amino acids. Trimming removed 2 bases from V and 4 bases from J, with 5 bases in between. This chain's CDR3 is CASSPDSNEKLFF. The CDR3 nucleotides are TGTGCCAGCTCACCAGACAGTAATGAAAAACTGTTTTTT.

V and J are TRBV3-1 (or the pseudogene TRBV3-2) and TRBJ1-6; a possible D gene is TRBD1 (6 bases). Trimming shortened V by 2 bases and J by 7 bases, and 15 bases separated the two germline ends. This CDR3 has 16 amino acids. CDR1 and CDR2 from the germline V gene are LGHDT and YNNKEL (reference sequence). CDR3 DNA sequence: TGTGCCAGCAGCCAACGGGACACCCTAGGGAATTCACCCCTCCACTTT. It is translated as CASSQRDTLGNSPLHF.

As concerns this clone: The sample carries other DNA sequences with the same CDR3. The chain couples TRBV30 to TRBJ1-1; no clear D gene. The CDR3 length is 11 residues. V was pared by 0 bases and J by 6 bases, with 5 bases between. Germline lookup yields CDR1 GTSNPN and CDR2 SVGIG (reference sequence). This chain's CDR3 is CAWSVPSEAFF. The CDR3 DNA follows: TGTGCCTGGAGTGTCCCCTCTGAAGCTTTCTTT.

Details on this clone: At one end the junction does not follow the germline gene, possibly because of a read error. This rearrangement joins TRBV10-3 to TRBJ2-7; 8 bases align to TRBD1. Germline loops: CDR1 ENHRY, CDR2 SYGVKD. The CDR3 is 14 amino acids. CDR3 DNA: TGTGCCATCACTGAGGGACAGGCGAGATACGAGCAGTACTTC. The encoded protein is CAITEGQARYEQYF.

The chain carries TRBV12-3 or TRBV12-4 and TRBJ2-2, with D hard to call. Trimming removed 3 bases from V and 3 bases from J, with 5 bases in between. The CDR3 loop spans 13 amino acids. CDR3 residues: CASSFGHTGELFF. CDR3 nucleotide sequence: TGTGCCAGCAGTTTTGGCCACACCGGGGAGCTGTTTTTT.

The chain joins TRBV14 to TRBJ1-2; D is undetermined. This CDR3 comprises 13 residues. Germline V CDR1 and CDR2: SGHDN, FVKESK. V lost 3 bases and J lost 8, with 13 bases in between. The CDR3 nucleotides are TGTGCCAGCAGCCACCCCAGCGGCTGGGGCTACACCTTC. Protein: CASSHPSGWGYTF.

This clone has a single count. The chain uses TRBV10-3 and TRBJ2-7; 8 nucleotides agree with TRBD2. The CDR3 runs 15 residues. Trimming took 2 bases from V and 3 from J; bases not matched to a gene: 6. From germline, CDR1 is ENHRY and CDR2 SYGVKD. CDR3 nucleotide sequence: TGTGCCATCAGTGAGGTCGGGGGGGCTCTCTACGAGCAGTACTTC. The encoded protein is CAISEVGGALYEQYF.

This rearrangement joins TRBV5-1 to TRBJ1-1; D might be TRBD1 (5 bases). Trimming shortened V by 4 bases and J by 1 base, and 11 bases separated the two germline ends. Germline V gives CDR1 SGHRS, CDR2 YFSETQ. The CDR3 runs 14 residues. CDR3 nucleotide sequence: TGCGCCAGCAGCCCCTGGGGGGAGAACACTGAAGCTTTCTTT. This gives the protein CASSPWGENTEAFF.

A few counts support this clone. Distinct nucleotide sequences in the sample also encode this CDR3. The chain uses TRBV5-1 and TRBJ1-1, with TRBD1 matching 7 bases. The V gene end was trimmed by 1 base and the J gene end by 3 bases; junction bases not matched to a gene: 0. Per germline, CDR1 SGHRS and CDR2 YFSETQ. This CDR3 comprises 13 residues. The CDR3 sequence is CASSLTGDTEAFF. CDR3 sequence (DNA): TGCGCCAGCAGCTTGACAGGGGACACTGAAGCTTTCTTT.